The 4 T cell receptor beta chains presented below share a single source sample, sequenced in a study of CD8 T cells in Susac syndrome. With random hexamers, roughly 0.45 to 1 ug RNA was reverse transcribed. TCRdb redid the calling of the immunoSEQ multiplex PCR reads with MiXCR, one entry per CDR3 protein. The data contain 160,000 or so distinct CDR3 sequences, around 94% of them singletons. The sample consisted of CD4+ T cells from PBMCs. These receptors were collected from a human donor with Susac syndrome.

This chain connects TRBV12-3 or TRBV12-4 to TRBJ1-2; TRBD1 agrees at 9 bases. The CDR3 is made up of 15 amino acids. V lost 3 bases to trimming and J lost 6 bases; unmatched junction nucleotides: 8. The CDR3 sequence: CASSFYGDRAHGYTF. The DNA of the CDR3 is TGTGCCAGCAGTTTTTATGGGGACAGGGCCCATGGCTACACCTTC.

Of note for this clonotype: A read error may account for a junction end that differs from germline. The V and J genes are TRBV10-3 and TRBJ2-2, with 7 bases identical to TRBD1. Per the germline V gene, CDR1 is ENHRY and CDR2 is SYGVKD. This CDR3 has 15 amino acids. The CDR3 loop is CAITETGSNTGELFF. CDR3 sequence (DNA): TGTGCCATCACTGAGACAGGGTCGAACACCGGGGAGCTGTTTTTT.

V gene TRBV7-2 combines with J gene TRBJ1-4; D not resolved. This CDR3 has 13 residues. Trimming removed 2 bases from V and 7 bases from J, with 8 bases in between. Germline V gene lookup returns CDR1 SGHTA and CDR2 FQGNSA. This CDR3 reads CASSLRSREKLFF. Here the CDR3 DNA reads TGTGCCAGCAGCTTAAGATCCCGTGAAAAACTGTTTTTT.

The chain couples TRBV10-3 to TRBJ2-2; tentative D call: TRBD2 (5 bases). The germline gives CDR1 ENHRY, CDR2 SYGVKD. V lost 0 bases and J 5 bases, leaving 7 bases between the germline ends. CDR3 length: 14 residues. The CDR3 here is CAISESRGTGELFF. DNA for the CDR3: TGTGCCATCAGTGAGTCCCGAGGGACCGGGGAGCTGTTTTTT.